These T cell receptor beta chains were read from a single sample in a study of blood T cells in healthy people across ages. TCRdb called the 5' RACE reads again in MiXCR, with one record for every CDR3 protein. The sample includes some 1.7 million distinct CDR3 sequences, roughly 30% seen only once; the top ten take over 7%. The specimen sequenced was blood. The receptors derive from a woman aged 25 to 39 in good health. The CDR3 runs from the conserved cysteine through the conserved F or W. D genes are given only for firm matches. The size of a clone is reported for some rows only, either as once, few or many, or as a class for expanded clones.

J	size	V	D	CDR3	DNA
TRBJ1-5	.	TRBV29-1	.	CSVEEGRNQPQHF	TGCAGCGTTGAAGAAGGCAGGAATCAGCCCCAGCATTTT
TRBJ1-4	.	TRBV4-3	.	CASSQERAGEKLFF	TGCGCCAGCAGCCAAGAGCGGGCAGGTGAAAAACTGTTTTTT
TRBJ2-4	few	TRBV4-1	.	CASSQEPVGESIQYF	TGCGCCAGCAGCCAAGAGCCCGTCGGGGAAAGCATTCAGTACTTC
TRBJ2-3	few	TRBV20-1	.	CSARGVLASTDTQYF	TGCAGTGCTAGAGGGGTTCTGGCCTCCACAGATACGCAGTATTTT
TRBJ2-3	.	TRBV9	TRBD2	CASSELSGNTDTQYF	TGTGCCAGCAGCGAACTTAGCGGGAACACAGATACGCAGTATTTT
TRBJ2-7	.	TRBV10-2	.	CASSVPTSEQYF	TGCGCCAGCAGTGTCCCGACTAGTGAGCAGTACTTC
TRBJ1-4	.	TRBV29-1	TRBD1	CSVSKRGGSNEKLFF	TGCAGCGTCTCTAAGCGAGGGGGCAGTAATGAAAAACTGTTTTTT
TRBJ1-3	few	TRBV13	.	CASSRNSGNTIYF	TGTGCCAGCAGCCGAAACTCTGGAAACACCATATATTTT
TRBJ2-1	few	TRBV18	TRBD1	CASSSLTGEVANEQFF	TGTGCCAGTTCGTCTCTCACAGGGGAAGTCGCCAATGAGCAGTTCTTC
TRBJ1-5	.	TRBV20-1	TRBD1	CSATRQGDQPQHF	TGCAGTGCTACTCGACAGGGCGATCAGCCCCAGCATTTT
TRBJ2-3	few	TRBV5-1	TRBD1	CASTRSGTGDDTQYF	TGCGCCAGCACCCGATCCGGGACAGGGGATGATACGCAGTATTTT
TRBJ2-4	.	TRBV12-3/TRBV12-4	.	CASSPGSPGAKNIQYF	TGTGCCAGCAGCCCAGGCAGTCCGGGGGCCAAAAACATTCAGTACTTC
TRBJ1-1	many	TRBV20-1	TRBD1	CSARDFGQGGNTEAFF	TGCAGTGCTAGAGATTTTGGACAGGGGGGGAACACTGAAGCTTTCTTT
TRBJ2-1	.	TRBV10-3	.	CAISRGGDEQFF	TGTGCCATCAGCCGAGGAGGCGATGAGCAGTTCTTC
TRBJ2-7	.	TRBV20-1	TRBD1	CSARPNRGERGYEQYF	TGCAGTGCTAGACCTAACAGGGGAGAAAGGGGCTACGAGCAGTACTTC
TRBJ2-4	many	TRBV6-5	TRBD2	CASGTSKNIQYF	TGTGCCAGCGGGACTAGCAAAAACATTCAGTACTTC
TRBJ1-4	few	TRBV6-1	TRBD1	CASRRQGGDNEKLFF	TGTGCCAGCAGACGACAGGGGGGAGATAATGAAAAACTGTTTTTT
TRBJ1-4	once	TRBV7-6	TRBD1	CASSLASGTALGEKLFF	TGTGCCAGCAGCTTAGCCTCCGGGACAGCGCTCGGTGAAAAACTGTTTTTT
TRBJ1-5	once	TRBV10-2	.	CATGQTDSNQPQHF	TGCGCCACCGGACAGACAGATAGCAATCAGCCCCAGCATTTT
TRBJ1-2	.	TRBV5-6	TRBD1	CASSLWTGGNGYTF	TGTGCCAGCAGCTTGTGGACAGGGGGAAATGGCTACACCTTC
TRBJ1-2	.	TRBV6-2/TRBV6-3	TRBD1	CASSRGQGSYGYTF	TGTGCCAGCAGTAGGGGACAGGGGAGCTATGGCTACACCTTC
TRBJ2-2	.	TRBV28	TRBD2	CASTGLAGKGELFF	TGTGCCAGCACTGGACTAGCGGGGAAGGGGGAGCTGTTTTTT
TRBJ2-7	once	TRBV7-2	TRBD2	CASSLAASGGAHEQYF	TGTGCCAGCAGCTTAGCGGCTAGCGGGGGGGCCCACGAGCAGTACTTC
TRBJ1-1	.	TRBV7-3	.	CASSFRRVEGAFF	TGTGCCAGCAGCTTTCGGCGGGTTGAGGGAGCTTTCTTT
TRBJ2-7	few	TRBV20-1	TRBD2	CSATSGRAIHEQYF	TGCAGTGCTACTAGCGGGAGGGCCATCCACGAGCAGTACTTC
TRBJ2-5	many	TRBV20-1	.	CSARVRGSQETQYF	TGCAGTGCTAGAGTGCGGGGAAGCCAAGAGACCCAGTACTTC
TRBJ1-2	.	TRBV11-2	.	CASSLYGRWAGELGYTF	TGTGCCAGCAGCTTATACGGACGGTGGGCAGGGGAGCTCGGCTACACCTTC
TRBJ1-5	few	TRBV12-3/TRBV12-4	.	CASSLGSRAQPQHF	TGTGCCAGCAGCCTCGGGTCGAGAGCCCAGCCCCAGCATTTT
TRBJ2-7	once	TRBV11-2	.	CASSLDQASEQYF	TGTGCCAGCAGCTTAGATCAAGCTTCCGAGCAGTACTTC
TRBJ2-1	.	TRBV20-1	.	CSARGVEGWDEQFF	TGCAGTGCTAGAGGGGTAGAGGGGTGGGATGAGCAGTTCTTC
TRBJ2-7	.	TRBV7-8	.	CASSFRGSSSYEQYF	TGTGCCAGCAGCTTCAGGGGAAGTAGCTCCTACGAGCAGTACTTC
TRBJ2-3	many	TRBV28	.	CASSSGGDTDTQYF	TGTGCCAGCAGTTCAGGGGGGGACACAGATACGCAGTATTTT
TRBJ2-7	many	TRBV6-5	TRBD1	CASSYDRGRGEQYF	TGTGCCAGCAGTTACGACAGGGGGCGTGGGGAGCAGTACTTC
TRBJ2-4	many	TRBV12-3/TRBV12-4	TRBD1	CASSGDRLVAKNIQYF	TGTGCCAGCAGTGGGGACAGGCTCGTGGCCAAAAACATTCAGTACTTC
TRBJ1-6	.	TRBV30	TRBD1	CAWNFRDRGHSPLHF	TGTGCCTGGAATTTTCGGGACAGGGGACATTCACCCCTCCACTTT
TRBJ1-2	.	TRBV27	.	CASSSEGRPSNYGYTF	TGTGCCAGCAGTTCCGAGGGGCGGCCCTCCAACTATGGCTACACCTTC
TRBJ2-7	.	TRBV6-5	.	CASSYGGNNEQYF	TGTGCCAGCAGTTACGGGGGAAATAACGAGCAGTACTTC
TRBJ1-5	many	TRBV7-9	.	CASSPTNNQPQHF	TGTGCCAGCAGCCCGACGAACAATCAGCCCCAGCATTTT
TRBJ2-2	.	TRBV4-1	.	CASSQLTTGDPYEQYFGAGELFF	.
TRBJ2-5	.	TRBV7-2	.	CASSLARGRGIRETQYF	TGTGCCAGCAGCTTAGCGCGGGGGCGAGGGATTCGAGAGACCCAGTACTTC
TRBJ2-1	few	TRBV29-1	.	CSGRESSYNEQFF	TGCAGCGGACGGGAGAGTTCCTACAATGAGCAGTTCTTC
TRBJ1-1	.	TRBV20-1	.	CSARNRGTEAFF	TGCAGTGCTAGAAACCGGGGCACTGAAGCTTTCTTT
TRBJ2-1	.	TRBV20-1	.	CSVSLGYEQFF	TGCAGTGTCTCGCTGGGGTATGAGCAGTTCTTC
TRBJ2-7	few	TRBV2	TRBD1	CASTAGQGNYEQYF	TGTGCCAGCACGGCGGGACAGGGGAACTACGAGCAGTACTTC
TRBJ2-5	many	TRBV6-5	.	CASRPSGQETQYF	TGTGCCAGCAGACCGAGCGGACAAGAGACCCAGTACTTC
TRBJ1-2	.	TRBV29-1	TRBD1	CSLRQGTGYTF	TGCAGCTTAAGACAGGGGACGGGCTACACCTTC
TRBJ2-1	.	TRBV4-1	.	CASTSRFGTNEQFF	TGCGCCAGCACCTCAAGATTTGGGACCAATGAGCAGTTCTTC
TRBJ2-3	.	TRBV28	.	CASKEGDTQYF	TGTGCCAGCAAGGAGGGAGATACGCAGTATTTT
TRBJ1-5	.	TRBV29-1	.	CSVEDEGMNQPQHF	TGCAGCGTTGAAGATGAGGGTATGAATCAGCCCCAGCATTTT
TRBJ2-1	many	TRBV6-5	.	CASRQRDRVYNEQFF	TGTGCCAGCAGGCAGCGGGACAGAGTTTACAATGAGCAGTTCTTC
TRBJ1-1	few	TRBV12-5	.	CASGEPGPRNTEAFF	TGTGCTAGTGGCGAACCGGGACCTAGGAACACTGAAGCTTTCTTT
TRBJ2-7	many	TRBV2	.	CASSKTASSYEQYF	TGTGCCAGCAGTAAGACAGCCAGCTCCTACGAGCAGTACTTC
TRBJ2-7	few	TRBV7-9	TRBD2	CASSYTLAGELHEQYF	TGTGCCAGCAGCTATACTCTAGCGGGAGAGCTCCACGAGCAGTACTTC